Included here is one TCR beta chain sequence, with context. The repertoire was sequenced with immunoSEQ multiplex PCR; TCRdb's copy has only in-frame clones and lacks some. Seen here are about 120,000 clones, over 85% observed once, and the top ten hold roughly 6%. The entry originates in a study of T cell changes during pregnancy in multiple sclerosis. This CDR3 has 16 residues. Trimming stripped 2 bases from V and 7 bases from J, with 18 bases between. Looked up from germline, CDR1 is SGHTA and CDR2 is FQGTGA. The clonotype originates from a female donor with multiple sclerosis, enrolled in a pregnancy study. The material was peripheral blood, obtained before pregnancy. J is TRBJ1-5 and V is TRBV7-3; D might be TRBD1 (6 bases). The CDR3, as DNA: TGTGCCAGCAGCTTAGCGGGAGCAGGGGAAGTCCAGCCCCAGCATTTT. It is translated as CASSLAGAGEVQPQHF.